This TCR beta chain was documented in a study of blood T cell repertoires in COVID-19. The authors' processing: The authors estimated nucleated cell counts from reference gene primer amplification. The protocol was immunoSEQ multiplex PCR, while the TCRdb copy is restricted to in-frame clones and leaves out a portion. The DNA was the basis for D and trimming; V, J and clone size are from that table. The sample yields 300,000 to 400,000 clones, approximately 90% seen once. The TCR sequence derives from a man in his thirties or forties with COVID-19, enrolled during active disease. Sequencing input: peripheral blood.

The CDR3 loop reads CASAYLGGDSGQGPNYGYTF. CDR3 DNA: TGTGCCAGCGCCTACCTGGGGGGGGACTCCGGACAGGGCCCTAACTATGGCTACACCTTC. The J gene is TRBJ1-2, the V gene TRBV9, with 8 bases that match TRBD1. V lost 7 bases and J lost 0; bases outside the gene matches: 23. Per germline, CDR1 SGDLS and CDR2 YYNGEE. There are 20 residues in the CDR3.